The T cell receptor (beta chain) under discussion was sequenced for a study of cytomegalovirus exposure and HLA in healthy donors (dated by TCRdb to 2017 to 2019). A note on the overall study: An earlier analysis of around 600 of the donors reported more than 250 Gb of sequence data and 120 million or so unique TCR beta sequences from 150 million to 200 million T cells. An early release covering about 600 HLA-typed donors comprised approximately 290 gigabases of sequencing data and around 85 million unique TCR sequences. Among the roughly 410 genotyped donors, about 85% belonged to the genetic ancestry cluster associated with self-reported Caucasian donors. The study was designed to test whether signatures of past pathogen exposure could be identified by cataloging public T cell receptors. The study profiled the T cell repertoires of about 720 subjects by immunosequencing and related them to cytomegalovirus serostatus. Along with the approximately 700-subject first cohort, a separate validation cohort of around 120 different subjects was used. The study combined high-throughput TCR immunosequencing, statistical association of individual TCRs with disease status, and machine learning to predict cytomegalovirus infection status. In a later analysis, previously published TCR beta repertoires from several hundred donors were re-analyzed and high-resolution HLA genotyping was added so that TCR occurrence patterns could be studied. Rather than using new phenotypic data, the later analysis identified candidate immune exposures from TCR beta sequences and from how often those sequences occurred across donors. In an earlier analysis of roughly 600 of the donors, high-throughput TCR beta sequencing was used to judge whether each TCR beta V gene segment behaved as functional or pseudogenic. Donor age, sex, ethnicity and CMV serostatus were compiled alongside the repertoire data. In a later genetic analysis, genome-wide SNP genotypes for about 55% of the roughly 670 donors were used, and that subset was treated as a discovery cohort. All discovery cohort repertoires had been generated using a single sequencing platform. Class I and class II HLA loci were covered by the typing at four-digit resolution. The number of donors typed differed by locus, with about 629-630 for A, B, C, DRB1 and DQB1, 522 for DQA1, approximately 580 for DPA1, and 450 to 480 for DPB1. Because of strong linkage in the cohort, roughly five DR-DQ haplotypes were treated as single units for association and clustering. Across about 380 genotyped donors of the cohort, an average of about 240,000 unique TCR beta nucleotide sequences per donor were sequenced, and around 20% of those sequences were non-productive. Summary of the overall study and its limitations: The presence/absence analyses assumed that sequencing depth was roughly uniform across donors, and that assumption may not be true. Correlated functional status among segregating V segments might be attributable to linkage disequilibrium, but an unknown experimental factor could not be ruled out. In this cohort, only TCR beta chains were sequenced, and detectable features were limited by the absence of alpha or paired-chain data. Some IMGT-functional V segments, including TRBV6-2 and TRBV6-3, could not be told apart with the 87-base-pair reads, so those segments were excluded. Strong co-occurrence of HLA alleles, especially DR and DQ, made assigning TCR associations to individual alleles difficult. A later analysis found that HLA-associated TCR beta chains were more clonally expanded and had lower generation probabilities than equally common non-associated chains. In a later analysis, several top co-occurrence clusters were reported to appear linked to parvovirus B19, influenza, CMV and Epstein-Barr virus. A later genetic analysis associated a missense DCLRE1C variant with V-gene and J-gene trimming of TCR beta chains, and an independent cohort replicated the association. Cytomegalovirus status was reported to be diagnosed by the classifier with high specificity and sensitivity in both the original and validation cohorts. Broadly in line with IMGT annotations, most TCR beta V segments showed up in productive rearrangements about 87% or about 30% of the time in an earlier analysis of several hundred of the donors. A further reported finding was that TCR beta sequences accurately predicted the HLA-A and HLA-B alleles for most subjects in the first cohort. The earlier analysis of around 600 of the donors excluded over 15 rarely observed V segments, including chromosome 9 orphons, because counts were too low. A few of the identified cytomegalovirus-associated TCR beta chains were confirmed in vitro to be specific for cytomegalovirus antigens. In the study, about 150 TCR beta chains were listed as associated with cytomegalovirus. A later analysis found that TCR association rates varied across HLA loci, with DRB1 alleles showing the most associated TCRs and HLA-C alleles the fewest. At a false discovery rate of 0.05, a later analysis linked 16,951 TCR beta sequences to specific HLA alleles. A cluster of highly shared sequence variants was judged likely to represent a technical artifact of the sequencing pipeline. HLA typing was unavailable for some donors at each locus, so association tests used only the typed subset. CMV serostatus was the only immune exposure information available for the cohort. Compared with the approximately 600-donor mean, donors in an Asian-associated ancestry cluster had fewer N-insertions in productive TCRs, according to a later genetic analysis. Most TCR sequences were observed very rarely across donors, whereas some public TCRs were present in many individuals. Most CMV-associated TCR beta chains appeared to be HLA-restricted in a later analysis, and the HLA associations seemed to be driven largely by CMV exposure. According to the authors, the approach could potentially be generalized to other disease states and immunological phenotypes.

Based on the germline V gene, the CDR1 and CDR2 sequences are SGHDN and FVKESK. V was cut back by 3 bases and J by 6 bases, leaving a gap of 12 bases between them. Including the terminal cysteine and phenylalanine, the CDR3 comprises 14 residues. CDR3 DNA only is kept here, 42 bases in frame from base 1. On this clone: Its binding antigen is unknown. Base-call qualities are not available, and no considerably larger clone is one nucleotide away.

Libraries were built with the immunoSEQ multiplex PCR assay. For the multiplex PCR, a mixture combining 60 forward primers for TCR Vbeta segments and 13 reverse primers for TCR Jbeta segments was used. Amplification of the CDR3 region of rearranged TCR beta genes was performed with a multiplex PCR assay on genomic DNA. On the Illumina HiSeq System, the amplified TCR beta libraries were sequenced as 87-base-pair reads. The published analysis was carried out like this. Across the 640 or so repertoires, a later analysis counted around 80 million unique TCR beta chains, some 11 million of which were shared by at least two donors. To remove PCR and sequencing errors, raw reads were error-corrected and collapsed into unique sequences using a nearest-neighbor algorithm that merged closely related sequences. Alignment of CDR3 sequences to IMGT reference sequences was used to assign V, D and J gene segments. For a sequence to be retained, a match of at least six nucleotides to both a V gene segment and a J gene segment was required. Rearrangements were classified as productive when the CDR3 lacked stop codons and remained in frame with V and J, and all other rearrangements were classified as non-productive. Following IMGT convention, CDR3 was defined as the stretch from the second conserved V-encoded cysteine to the conserved J-encoded phenylalanine. Sequences without an unambiguous match to a single V gene segment were excluded from the earlier analysis of almost 600 of the donors. An earlier analysis of 587 of the donors called V segments functional above 56.7% productive rearrangements and segregating when the between-donor standard deviation exceeded 5%. To diagnose cytomegalovirus status from the catalog of TCR beta chain sequences, a statistical classification framework was built. In a later analysis, TCR nucleotide sequences were compared against IMGT/GENE-DB human TR gene sequences so that V and J genes could be assigned. Using the TCRdist pipeline, a later analysis assigned CDR3 sequences along with most-parsimonious VDJ recombination scenarios. A later analysis defined each TCR beta chain by its CDR3 amino acid sequence plus V-gene family, and excluded reads lacking a unique V-gene family. As a way to deal with suspected cross-contamination and a sequencing artifact, a later analysis dropped 592 nucleotide sequences that were highly shared and had low generation probability. For each public chain, a later analysis derived a clonal expansion index from normalized ranks of inferred template counts within each repertoire. In a later analysis, generation probabilities were computed with a VDJ recombination model fitted to out-of-frame rearrangements, and the resulting probabilities were checked against IGoR. In a later analysis, hypergeometric tests were used to score TCR-TCR, TCR-HLA and TCR-CMV co-occurrence, with a repertoire-size bias correction applied to TCR pairs. To estimate false discovery rates, a later analysis permuted the HLA or CMV assignments 20 times. In a later analysis, co-occurring TCRs were grouped using DBSCAN, with TCRdist sequence similarity added in when clustering inside HLA-allele-positive subsets. Repertoires with fewer than 30,000 or more than 120,000 public chains were left out of co-occurrence clustering, as were roughly five repertoires with anomalous nucleotide sharing. In TCRdb, the immuneACCESS table is reduced to in-frame sequences with V and J assigned. These tables do not hold every clone; where another copy was compared, an unresolved V gene accounts for under half, and the others remain unexplained. The DNA was the basis for D and trimming; V, J and clone size are from that table. Present in this sample are under 130,000 clones, over 75% of which were seen just once. Clones ranked in the top ten supply over 7% of the sample.

In total, approximately 610 healthy bone marrow donors made up the cohort. At the time of sampling, every cohort member was nominally healthy, though immune exposures that went unrecorded were likely present. The donor was CMV seropositive and was included in the group of 270 or so seropositive cohort members. Each donor provided a peripheral blood sample, and peripheral blood mononuclear cells were used for TCR beta sequencing. The Qiagen DNeasy Blood Extraction Kit was used to extract genomic DNA from the blood cell samples. Sequencing was performed on PBMCs. This clonotype originated in a woman aged 40 to 50 in good health and CMV-seropositive. The receptor chain draws on TRBV14 and TRBJ2-1; tentative D gene TRBD2, with 6 bases matching. DNA sequence: TGTGCCAGCAGCCAGTTAGGAGGGACCAATGAGCAGTTCTTC. Protein translation: CASSQLGGTNEQFF.